The 20 T cell receptor beta chains below come from one sample, sequenced in a study of blood T cell repertoires in COVID-19. Data came from immunoSEQ multiplex PCR; TCRdb stores just in-frame clones and leaves some out. The table records 150,000 to 200,000 clones, roughly 88% of them present only once. The sample consisted of PBMCs or T cells enriched from blood (not recorded which). All receptors come from a woman between 18 and 29 years old who had recovered from COVID-19.

The V gene is TRBV3-1 (or the pseudogene TRBV3-2), the J gene TRBJ2-1; no reliable D call. V was pared by 0 bases and J by 0 bases, with 15 bases between. Germline CDR1 and CDR2: LGHDT and YNNKEL (reference sequence). This CDR3 comprises 18 residues. This CDR3 is CASSQEGLSTHSYNEQFF. The DNA of the CDR3 is TGTGCCAGCAGCCAAGAGGGCCTTTCCACCCACTCCTACAATGAGCAGTTCTTC.

CDR3 DNA sequence: TGCAGCGTCCAACGGGGGGCCGGGGAGCTGTTTTTT. Its translation: CSVQRGAGELFF. This chain links TRBV29-1 with TRBJ2-2; 7 positions match TRBD2. Germline trimming cut 6 bases from V and 6 bases from J; bases unmatched to any gene: 4. CDR1 and CDR2 (germline): SQVTM, ANQGSEA. The CDR3 runs 12 residues.

This chain links TRBV19 with TRBJ2-3; the match to TRBD1 covers 7 bases. CDR1 LNHDA and CDR2 SQIVND come from the germline V gene (reference sequence). The CDR3 has 19 amino acids. Germline trimming cut 7 bases from V and 2 bases from J; bases unmatched to any gene: 21. CDR3 in amino acids: CASISRDRDSERLTDTQYF. The DNA of the CDR3 is TGTGCCAGTATCAGCCGGGACAGAGATAGCGAGAGACTCACAGATACGCAGTATTTT.

This chain joins TRBV27 and TRBJ2-1; 7 nucleotides align to TRBD2. V lost 5 bases and J lost 9; bases outside the gene matches: 10. The germline V gene encodes CDR1 MNHEY and CDR2 SMNVEV (reference sequence). The CDR3 runs to 14 residues. CDR3 coding DNA: TGTGCCAGCAGTAGCGGGGTAAGGCAGCTTGAGCAGTTCTTC. It translates to CASSSGVRQLEQFF.

This sequence joins TRBV7-2 and TRBJ2-5, with 13 bases identical to TRBD2. Germline values: CDR1 SGHTA, CDR2 FQGNSA. This CDR3 has 16 residues. Germline trimming cut 4 bases from V and 2 bases from J; bases unmatched to any gene: 4. The CDR3, as DNA: TGTGCCAGCAGCTCCAGGGGACTAGCGGGGCAAGAGACCCAGTACTTC. Encoded protein: CASSSRGLAGQETQYF.

V usage is TRBV24-1 and J usage is TRBJ1-1, with D unresolved. V shed 2 bases and J shed 7 bases, with 10 bases lying between them. This CDR3 comprises 13 residues. Germline CDR1 reads KGHDR; CDR2 reads SFDVKD. The CDR3 DNA follows: TGTGCCACCAGTGATTCCATGGAGGATGAAGCTTTCTTT. Protein product: CATSDSMEDEAFF.

The chain couples TRBV28 to TRBJ2-7; 9 positions agree with TRBD1. V gave up 10 bases and J gave up 3 bases; unmatched junction bases: 16. Germline CDR1 and CDR2: MDHEN and SYDVKM. The CDR3 spans 16 residues. The CDR3: CATNPHPGQGNYEQYF. DNA for the CDR3: TGTGCCACCAACCCCCACCCGGGACAGGGAAACTACGAGCAGTACTTC.

This clone was seen a handful of times. The V call is TRBV19, the J call TRBJ1-5; 10 bases are shared with TRBD1. The V gene's germline CDR1 is LNHDA and CDR2 SQIVND (reference sequence). The CDR3 is 14 amino acids. V was pared by 10 bases and J by 6 bases, with 9 bases of the junction left unmatched. CDR3 nucleotides: TGTGCCACGCGACAGGGGGCGTTCGGTCAGCCCCAGCATTTT. This translates into CATRQGAFGQPQHF.

V usage is TRBV18 and J usage is TRBJ1-1; no definite D call. Germline V gene sequence: CDR1 KGHSH, CDR2 LQKENI. The germline V and J ends were trimmed by 3 bases and 11 bases, with 19 bases remaining between them. The CDR3 covers 14 residues. CDR3 loop: CASSPPSRGLRAFF. The CDR3 DNA reads as TGTGCCAGCTCACCTCCCTCCCGCGGACTACGGGCTTTCTTT.

There are a few counts of this clone. The J gene is TRBJ2-1, the V gene TRBV3-1 (or the pseudogene TRBV3-2), with a possible D match to TRBD2 (5 bases). The CDR3 has 13 amino acids. Germline loops: CDR1 LGHDT, CDR2 YNNKEL (reference sequence). With 1 base removed from V and 10 bases from J, the gap between germline ends came to 11 bases. DNA for the CDR3: TGTGCCAGCAGCCAAGTTCAGAGGAGGGAGCAGTTCTTC. As protein: CASSQVQRREQFF.

The chain is built from TRBV30 and TRBJ1-2; perhaps TRBD1 as D (5 bases). CDR1 and CDR2 from the germline V gene are GTSNPN and SVGIG (reference sequence). The CDR3 covers 13 residues. V was clipped by 2 bases and J by 4 bases, with 11 bases between them. The CDR3 bases are TGTGCCTGGAGTATTCAGGGAAGCTATGGCTACACCTTC. Amino acids: CAWSIQGSYGYTF.

This rearrangement joins TRBV6-2 or TRBV6-3 to TRBJ2-3, with a possible D match to TRBD2 (5 bases). The V end was cut by 2 bases, the J end by 1 base, with 7 bases between. The CDR3 extends over 14 amino acids. Germline CDR1 reads MNHEY; CDR2 reads SVGEGT. Here the CDR3 reads CASSYIGGTDTQYF. CDR3 nucleotide sequence: TGTGCCAGCAGTTACATCGGGGGCACAGATACGCAGTATTTT.

The chain couples TRBV28 to TRBJ1-1, with TRBD1 identical over 7 bases. J was trimmed by 11 bases and V by 5 bases; bases with no gene match: 11. Per the germline V gene, CDR1 is MDHEN and CDR2 is SYDVKM. The CDR3 is made up of 13 amino acids. The DNA for the CDR3 is TGTGCCAGCAGTCAAACCATGACAGGGTTTGCTTTCTTT. Its protein product is CASSQTMTGFAFF. Supplemented by reference TRBV28 and TRBJ1-1, the full variable domain reads DVKVTQSSRYLVKRTGEKVFLECVQDMDHENMFWYRQDPGLGLRLIYFSYDVKMKEKGDIPEGYSVSREKKERFSLILESASTNQTSMYLCASSQTMTGFAFFGQGTRLTVV.

The CDR3 DNA reads TGTGCCAGCAGTTTTGCGGAACCCTACTACAATGAGCAGTTCTTC. It specifies CASSFAEPYYNEQFF. The chain uses TRBV28 and TRBJ2-1; no reliable D call. V lost 3 bases to trimming and J lost 3 bases, with 12 bases between them. In germline, CDR1 is MDHEN, CDR2 SYDVKM. The CDR3 contains 15 residues.

This clone was counted once. The chain employs TRBV5-1 and TRBJ2-5, with 8 bases fitting TRBD2. The CDR3 covers 15 residues. Germline V lookup: CDR1 SGHRS, CDR2 YFSETQ. V was pared by 0 bases and J by 4 bases, with 5 bases of the junction left unmatched. The DNA for the CDR3 is TGCGCCAGCAGCTTGGCCGGCCGGGGGGGAGAGACCCAGTACTTC. This encodes CASSLAGRGGETQYF.

J is TRBJ2-2 and V is TRBV30; D possibly corresponds to TRBD1 (6 bases). V lost 8 bases and J lost 5, with 18 bases in between. The CDR3 consists of 14 residues. The germline V gene has CDR1 GTSNPN and CDR2 SVGIG (reference sequence). The chain's CDR3 is CAGIQGPVTGELFF. DNA of the CDR3: TGTGCCGGCATACAGGGACCCGTTACCGGGGAGCTGTTTTTT.

This rearrangement joins TRBV12-3 or TRBV12-4 to TRBJ2-7; D is perhaps TRBD2 (5 bases). V was clipped by 6 bases and J by 6 bases, with 9 bases between them. The CDR3 consists of 11 residues. CDR3 nucleotides: TGTGCCAGCAGCCCCGGGGTCGAGCAGTACTTC. This sequence encodes CASSPGVEQYF.

This sequence joins TRBV5-1 and TRBJ2-3; maybe TRBD2 (6 bases). The V end was cut by 1 base, the J end by 2 bases, with 8 bases between. Germline CDR1 is SGHRS and CDR2 is YFSETQ. CDR3 size: 14 residues. The CDR3 DNA reads TGCGCCAGCAGCTTGACGGGAGTCACAGATACGCAGTATTTT. It codes for CASSLTGVTDTQYF.

This clone has just one count. This chain uses TRBV7-2 with TRBJ2-4; TRBD1 matches at 7 bases. V shed 0 bases and J 8 bases; nucleotides not matched to a gene: 4. The germline V gene has CDR1 SGHTA and CDR2 FQGNSA. This CDR3 region has 14 residues. Here the CDR3 reads CASSLARGTDIQYF. As DNA, the CDR3 is TGTGCCAGCAGCTTAGCAAGGGGGACAGACATTCAGTACTTC. The variable domain in full, with the rest retrieved from reference TRBV7-2 and TRBJ2-4, is GAGVSQSPSNKVTEKGKDVELRCDPISGHTALYWYRQSLGQGLEFLIYFQGNSAPDKSGLPSDRFSAERTGGSVSTLTIQRTQQEDSAVYLCASSLARGTDIQYFGAGTRLSVL.

The chain couples TRBV19 to TRBJ2-7, with TRBD1 matching over 7 bases. The J segment lost 3 bases and the V segment lost 4 bases, leaving 6 bases of the junction unmatched. Looked up from germline, CDR1 is LNHDA and CDR2 is SQIVND (reference sequence). The CDR3 loop spans 14 amino acids. CDR3 region: CASSKDRDNYEQYF. The CDR3 DNA sequence: TGTGCCAGTAGTAAAGACAGGGACAACTACGAGCAGTACTTC. Supplemented by reference TRBV19 and TRBJ2-7, the full variable domain reads DGGITQSPKYLFRKEGQNVTLSCEQNLNHDAMYWYRQDPGQGLRLIYYSQIVNDFQKGDIAEGYSVSREKKESFPLTVTSAQKNPTAFYLCASSKDRDNYEQYFGPGTRLTVT.